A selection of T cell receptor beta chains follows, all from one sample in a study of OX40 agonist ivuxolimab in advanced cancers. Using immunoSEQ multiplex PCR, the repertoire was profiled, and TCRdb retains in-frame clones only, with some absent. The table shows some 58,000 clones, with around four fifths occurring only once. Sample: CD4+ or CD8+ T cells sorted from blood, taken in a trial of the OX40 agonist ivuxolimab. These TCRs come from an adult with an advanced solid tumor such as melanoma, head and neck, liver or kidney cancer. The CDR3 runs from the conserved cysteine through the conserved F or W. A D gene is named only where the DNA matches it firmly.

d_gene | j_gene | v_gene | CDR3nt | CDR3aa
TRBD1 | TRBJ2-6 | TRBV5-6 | TGTGCCAGCAGCCAAACCGGGACAGGGGCCTCTGGGGCCAACGTCCTGACTTTC | CASSQTGTGASGANVLTF
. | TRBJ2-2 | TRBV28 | TGTGCCAGCAGTTTAATGGCCAGGGTGAGCACCGGGGAGCTGTTTTTT | CASSLMARVSTGELFF
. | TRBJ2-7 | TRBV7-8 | TGTGCCAGCAGCTCCGGGACACGCGAGCAGTACTTC | CASSSGTREQYF
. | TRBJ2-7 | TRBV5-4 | TGTGCCAGCAGCTTGCTCCCCGGAGCCTACGAGCAGTACTTC | CASSLLPGAYEQYF
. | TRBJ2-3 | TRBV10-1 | TGCGCCAGCAGTGATCTAGGTTTGGCCAGGACAGATACGCAGTATTTT | CASSDLGLARTDTQYF
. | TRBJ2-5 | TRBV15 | TGTGCCACCAGCAGAGATCTTGTCGGCAGCCAAGAGACCCAGTACTTC | CATSRDLVGSQETQYF
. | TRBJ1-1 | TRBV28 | TGTGCCAGCAGTCGAGGGGGTGCGGTCACTGAAGCTTTCTTT | CASSRGGAVTEAFF
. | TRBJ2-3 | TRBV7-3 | TGTGCCAGCAGCCCCCACATGGGGTACGATACGCAGTATTTT | CASSPHMGYDTQYF
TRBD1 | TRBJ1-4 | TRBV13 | TGTGCCAGCAGCTCCGGGACAGGCTTTGGGGGTGAAAAACTGTTTTTT | CASSSGTGFGGEKLFF
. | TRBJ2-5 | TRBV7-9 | TGTGCCAGCAGCTTAGCGGGGACGGGATTAATGGAGACCCAGTACTTC | CASSLAGTGLMETQYF